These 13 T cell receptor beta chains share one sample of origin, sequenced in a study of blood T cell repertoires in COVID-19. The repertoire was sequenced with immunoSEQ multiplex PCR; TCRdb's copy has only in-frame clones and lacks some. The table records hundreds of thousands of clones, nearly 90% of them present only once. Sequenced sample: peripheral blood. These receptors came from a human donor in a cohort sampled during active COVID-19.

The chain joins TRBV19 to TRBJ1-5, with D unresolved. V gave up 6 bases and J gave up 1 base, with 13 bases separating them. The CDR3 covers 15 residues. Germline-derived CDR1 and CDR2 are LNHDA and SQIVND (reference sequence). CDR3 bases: TGTGCCAGTAGACTCACCGGGAAGAGCAATCAGCCCCAGCATTTT. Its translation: CASRLTGKSNQPQHF. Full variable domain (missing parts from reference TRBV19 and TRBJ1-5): DGGITQSPKYLFRKEGQNVTLSCEQNLNHDAMYWYRQDPGQGLRLIYYSQIVNDFQKGDIAEGYSVSREKKESFPLTVTSAQKNPTAFYLCASRLTGKSNQPQHFGDGTRLSIL.

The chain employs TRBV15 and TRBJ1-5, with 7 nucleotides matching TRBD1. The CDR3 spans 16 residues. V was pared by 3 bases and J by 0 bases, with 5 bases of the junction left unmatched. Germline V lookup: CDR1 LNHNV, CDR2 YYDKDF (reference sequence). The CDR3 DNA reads TGTGCCACCAGCAGCTGGGACAGTAATAGCAATCAGCCCCAGCATTTT. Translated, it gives CATSSWDSNSNQPQHF.

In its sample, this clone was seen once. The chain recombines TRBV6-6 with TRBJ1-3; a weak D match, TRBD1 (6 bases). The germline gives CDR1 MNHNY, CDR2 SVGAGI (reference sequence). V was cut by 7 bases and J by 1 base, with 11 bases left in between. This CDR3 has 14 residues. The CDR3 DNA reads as TGTGCCAGCACCTCGAGGGGGTCTGGAAACACCATATATTTT. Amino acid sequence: CASTSRGSGNTIYF.

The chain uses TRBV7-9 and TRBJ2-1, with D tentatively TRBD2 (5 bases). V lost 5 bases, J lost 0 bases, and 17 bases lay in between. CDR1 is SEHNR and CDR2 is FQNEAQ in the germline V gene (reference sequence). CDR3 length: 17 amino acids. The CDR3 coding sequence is TGTGCCAGCAGCCCCCGAGGGTTAGAGTACTCCTACAATGAGCAGTTCTTC. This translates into CASSPRGLEYSYNEQFF.

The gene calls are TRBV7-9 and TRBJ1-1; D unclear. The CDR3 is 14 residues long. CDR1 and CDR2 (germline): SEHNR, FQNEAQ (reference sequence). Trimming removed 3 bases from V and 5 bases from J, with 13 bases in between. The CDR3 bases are TGTGCCAGCAGCTTGTTTACCGGAGGTACTGAAGCTTTCTTT. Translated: CASSLFTGGTEAFF.

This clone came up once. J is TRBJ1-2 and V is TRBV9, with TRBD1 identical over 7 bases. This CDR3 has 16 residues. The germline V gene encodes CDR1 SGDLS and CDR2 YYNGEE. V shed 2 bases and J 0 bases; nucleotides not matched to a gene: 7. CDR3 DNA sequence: TGTGCCAGCAGCGTCGACAGGGCCGGGGCTAACTATGGCTACACCTTC. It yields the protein CASSVDRAGANYGYTF.

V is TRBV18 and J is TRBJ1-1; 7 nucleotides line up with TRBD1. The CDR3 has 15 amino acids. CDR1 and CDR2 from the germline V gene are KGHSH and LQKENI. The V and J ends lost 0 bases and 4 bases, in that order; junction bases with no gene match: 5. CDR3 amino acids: CASSPPRTGGTEAFF. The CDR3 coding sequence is TGTGCCAGCTCACCACCGAGGACAGGAGGCACTGAAGCTTTCTTT. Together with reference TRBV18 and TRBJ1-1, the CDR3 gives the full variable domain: NAGVMQNPRHLVRRRGQEARLRCSPMKGHSHVYWYRQLPEEGLKFMVYLQKENIIDESGMPKERFSAEFPKEGPSILRIQQVVRGDSAAYFCASSPPRTGGTEAFFGQGTRLTVV.

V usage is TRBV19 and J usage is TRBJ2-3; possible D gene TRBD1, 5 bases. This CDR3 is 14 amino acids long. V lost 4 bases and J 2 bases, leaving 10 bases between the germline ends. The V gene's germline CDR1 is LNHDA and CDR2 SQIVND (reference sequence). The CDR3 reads CASSNQGLTDTQYF. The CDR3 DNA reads TGTGCCAGTAGTAATCAGGGCCTCACAGATACGCAGTATTTT.

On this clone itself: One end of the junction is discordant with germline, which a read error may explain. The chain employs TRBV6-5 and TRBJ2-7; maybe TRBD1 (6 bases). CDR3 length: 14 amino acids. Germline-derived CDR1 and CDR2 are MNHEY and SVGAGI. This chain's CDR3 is CASSYDRRSSEQYF. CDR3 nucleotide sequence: TGTGCCAGCAGTTACGACAGGAGATCCTCCGAGCAGTACTTC.

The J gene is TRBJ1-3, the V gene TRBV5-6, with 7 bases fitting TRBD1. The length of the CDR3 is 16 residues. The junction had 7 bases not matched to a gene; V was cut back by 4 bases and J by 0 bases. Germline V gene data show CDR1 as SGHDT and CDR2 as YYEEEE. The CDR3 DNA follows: TGTGCCAGCAGCGGAATCCGGGACAGCTCTGGAAACACCATATATTTT. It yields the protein CASSGIRDSSGNTIYF.

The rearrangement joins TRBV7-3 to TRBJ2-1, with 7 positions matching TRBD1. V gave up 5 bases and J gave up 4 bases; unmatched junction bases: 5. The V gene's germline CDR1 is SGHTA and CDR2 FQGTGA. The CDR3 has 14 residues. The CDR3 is CASSVQGLYNEQFF. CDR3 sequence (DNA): TGTGCCAGCAGCGTACAGGGGTTGTACAATGAGCAGTTCTTC.

CDR3 sequence reads: CASSQGQRAYEQYF. CDR3 coding DNA: TGTGCCAGCAGCCAAGGCCAGCGGGCCTACGAGCAGTACTTC. The rearrangement links TRBV3-1 (or the pseudogene TRBV3-2) to TRBJ2-7, with D tentatively TRBD2 (6 bases). V lost 1 base to trimming and J lost 2 bases, with 9 bases between them. Germline V gene sequence: CDR1 LGHDT, CDR2 YNNKEL (reference sequence). The CDR3 runs to 14 residues.

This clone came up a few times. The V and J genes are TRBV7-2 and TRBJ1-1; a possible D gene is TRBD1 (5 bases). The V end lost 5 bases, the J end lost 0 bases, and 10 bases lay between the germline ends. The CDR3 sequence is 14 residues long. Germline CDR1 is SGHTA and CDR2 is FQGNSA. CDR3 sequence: CASSPRQLNTEAFF. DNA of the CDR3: TGTGCCAGCAGCCCCAGACAGCTGAACACTGAAGCTTTCTTT.